This T cell receptor beta chain was sequenced in a study of CD8 T cells in ankylosing spondylitis. Study-level findings and limits: It was reported that disease-linked clones were significantly enriched in matched ankylosing spondylitis synovial fluid. CD8+ by phenotype, disease-linked clones were relatively rare in peripheral blood. It appeared that ankylosing spondylitis blood was characterized by a TCR beta motif of roughly 8 highly homologous variants.

This clonotype appeared many times. Antigen unknown. CDR3 length equals 13 residues. V lost 5 bases, J lost 6 bases, and 11 bases lay in between. Quantitative 5'-RACE with molecular barcodes generated TCR beta libraries. TCRdb fed the 5' RACE reads into MiXCR, producing one record per CDR3 protein. The table shows 200,000 to 300,000 distinct CDR3 sequences, with over 9.5% occurring only once. Sequencing used blood, either unsorted or a sorted T cell fraction (not recorded which). The chain recombines TRBV12-3 or TRBV12-4 with TRBJ1-5; D is unclear. The TCR was taken from a male donor with ankylosing spondylitis or in good health (not recorded which). CDR3 coding DNA: TGTGCCAGCAGTCCCTCGGGTTCTCAGCCCCAGCATTTT. Translating it yields CASSPSGSQPQHF.